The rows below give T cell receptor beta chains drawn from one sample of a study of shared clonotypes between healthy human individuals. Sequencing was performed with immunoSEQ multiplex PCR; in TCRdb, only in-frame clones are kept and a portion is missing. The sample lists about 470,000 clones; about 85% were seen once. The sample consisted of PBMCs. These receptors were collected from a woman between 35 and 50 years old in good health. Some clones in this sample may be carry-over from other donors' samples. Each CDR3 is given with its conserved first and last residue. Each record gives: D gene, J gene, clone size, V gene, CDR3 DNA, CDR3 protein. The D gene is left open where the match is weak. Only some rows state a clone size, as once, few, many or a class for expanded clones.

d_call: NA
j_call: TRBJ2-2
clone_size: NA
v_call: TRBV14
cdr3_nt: TGTGCCAGCAGCCAATTCCTAGCGCCGACCGGGGAGCTGTTTTTT
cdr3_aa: CASSQFLAPTGELFF

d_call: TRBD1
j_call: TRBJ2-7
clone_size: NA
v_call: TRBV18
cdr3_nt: TGTGCCAGCTCAGCCGGGACAGGGCCTTCCTACGAGCAGTACTTC
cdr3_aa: CASSAGTGPSYEQYF

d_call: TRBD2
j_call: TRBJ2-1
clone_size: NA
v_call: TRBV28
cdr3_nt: TGTGCCAGCAGTTTCTCGGCTAGCGGGAGACGTAACTATGAGCAGTTCTTC
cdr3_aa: CASSFSASGRRNYEQFF

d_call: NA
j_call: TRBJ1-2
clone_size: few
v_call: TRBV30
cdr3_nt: TGTGCCTGGAGTGTAAGGGAAGACTATGGCTACACCTTC
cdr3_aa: CAWSVREDYGYTF

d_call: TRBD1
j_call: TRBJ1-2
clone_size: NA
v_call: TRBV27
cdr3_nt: TGTGCCAGCAGCCCGGGACAGCCCTATGGCTACACCTTC
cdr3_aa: CASSPGQPYGYTF

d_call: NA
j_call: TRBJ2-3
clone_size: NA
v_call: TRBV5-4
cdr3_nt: TGTGCCAGCAGCTCCGGGGGTTGGGGTAGCACAGATACGCAGTATTTT
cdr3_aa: CASSSGGWGSTDTQYF

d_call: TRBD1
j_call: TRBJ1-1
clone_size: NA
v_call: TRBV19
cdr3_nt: TGTGCCAGTATACCGGGACAGGTCGCAGGTGAAGCTTTCTTT
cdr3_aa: CASIPGQVAGEAFF

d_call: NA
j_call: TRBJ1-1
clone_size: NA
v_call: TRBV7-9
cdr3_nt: TGTGCCAGCAGCTTGACGGGGGAAGACACTGAAGCTTTCTTT
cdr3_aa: CASSLTGEDTEAFF

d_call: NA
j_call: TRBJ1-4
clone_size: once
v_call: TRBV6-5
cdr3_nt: TGTGCCAGCAGTTATCTGGGAACGCCGACCCTAGGAAAACTGTTTTTT
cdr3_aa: CASSYLGTPTLGKLFF

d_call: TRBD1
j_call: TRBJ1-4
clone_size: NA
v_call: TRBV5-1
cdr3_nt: TGCGCCAGCAGCTCCGGGACAGGGAGTGAAAAACTGTTTTTT
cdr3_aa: CASSSGTGSEKLFF

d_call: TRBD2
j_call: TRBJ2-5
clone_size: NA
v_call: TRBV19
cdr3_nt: TGTGCCAGTAATCCCCGGGGGGATCGACAAGAGACCCAGTACTTC
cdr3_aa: CASNPRGDRQETQYF

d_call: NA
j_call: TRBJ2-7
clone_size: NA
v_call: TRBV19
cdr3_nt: TGTGCCAGTAGTACAGGGTTCTCCTACGAGCAGTACTTC
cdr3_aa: CASSTGFSYEQYF

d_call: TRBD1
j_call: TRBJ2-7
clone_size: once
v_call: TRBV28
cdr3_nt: TGTGCCAGCAGAAGGGGACAGGGGGCATCCTACGAGCAGTACTTC
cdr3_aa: CASRRGQGASYEQYF

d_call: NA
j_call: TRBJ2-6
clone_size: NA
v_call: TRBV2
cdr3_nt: TGTGCCAGCAGTGAAAAACTCCTACCCTCTGGGGCCAACGTCCTGACTTTC
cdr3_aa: CASSEKLLPSGANVLTF